The entry that follows covers one T cell receptor (beta chain) sequence. This sample is part of a study of blood T cell repertoires in COVID-19. The length of the CDR3 is 18 residues. CDR1 and CDR2 (germline): SGHDT, YYEEEE. Trimming removed 3 bases from V and 0 bases from J, with 22 bases in between. Some clones are missing from TCRdb's copy, which holds only in-frame ones; the method was immunoSEQ multiplex PCR. Of 250,000 to 300,000 clones listed, about nine tenths are singletons. This receptor was identified in a man over 45 with acute or convalescent COVID-19. The specimen was peripheral blood. The J gene is TRBJ2-7, the V gene TRBV5-6; D unresolved. CDR3 region: CASSSVSMLLRASYEQYF. CDR3 DNA sequence: TGTGCCAGCAGCTCCGTTAGCATGCTACTGCGAGCCTCCTACGAGCAGTACTTC.